These 8 T cell receptor beta chains were all obtained from the same sample, sequenced in a study of cytomegalovirus exposure and HLA in healthy donors. 13 Jbeta primers and 60 Vbeta primers were used for the PCR. Only in-frame clones appear in the TCRdb table, and some are missing; sequencing was by immunoSEQ multiplex PCR. The sample has about 100,000 clones, roughly 77% seen once. The sequencing input was PBMCs. The receptor set was obtained from a man in his thirties or forties in good health and CMV-seronegative.

This clone was found a few times. The chain is built from TRBV6-1 and TRBJ2-3; 8 nucleotides line up with TRBD2. Unmatched junction bases numbered 2, after V lost 0 bases and J lost 0 bases. This CDR3 is built from 16 residues. CDR1 and CDR2 from the germline V gene are MNHNS and SASEGT. The CDR3 reads CASSEAAGGSTDTQYF. The DNA for the CDR3 is TGTGCCAGCAGTGAAGCGGCGGGGGGAAGCACAGATACGCAGTATTTT.

The V call is TRBV6-5, the J call TRBJ2-7; TRBD2 aligns across 9 bases. The V gene's germline CDR1 is MNHEY and CDR2 SVGAGI. V lost 6 bases and J lost 0; bases outside the gene matches: 6. The CDR3 extends over 15 amino acids. The CDR3 DNA sequence: TGTGCCAGCAGATTAGCGGGGGCTAGCTCCTACGAGCAGTACTTC. Translation gives CASRLAGASSYEQYF.

This rearrangement joins TRBV7-3 to TRBJ1-1; tentatively, D is TRBD1 (5 bases). This CDR3 region has 14 residues. V shed 5 bases and J shed 5 bases, with 15 bases lying between them. Germline CDR1 is SGHTA and CDR2 is FQGTGA. CDR3 in DNA: TGTGCCAGCAGCCCCTGGGGGGGGATGACTGAAGCTTTCTTT. It translates to CASSPWGGMTEAFF.

This clone came up a few times. The J gene is TRBJ2-1, the V gene TRBV5-5, with D possibly being TRBD2 (7 bases). The CDR3 totals 17 residues. Germline V lookup: CDR1 SGHKS, CDR2 YYEKEE (reference sequence). Trimming shortened V by 0 bases and J by 1 base, and 14 bases separated the two germline ends. CDR3 loop: CASSLAGGLGSYNEQFF. DNA of the CDR3: TGTGCCAGCAGCTTGGCCGGGGGGCTTGGTTCCTACAATGAGCAGTTCTTC.

V and J are TRBV30 and TRBJ2-1; TRBD2 matches at 11 bases. The ends lost 4 bases at V and 7 bases at J; junction bases unmatched: 9. Germline CDR1 is GTSNPN and CDR2 is SVGIG (reference sequence). The CDR3 has 15 residues. The CDR3 loop reads CAWTQLAGARNEQFF. The DNA of the CDR3 is TGTGCCTGGACCCAACTAGCGGGGGCCAGAAATGAGCAGTTCTTC.

V and J are TRBV29-1 and TRBJ1-1; D unclear. The CDR3 is 13 amino acids. The V end lost 2 bases, the J end lost 0 bases, and 7 bases lay between the germline ends. In germline, CDR1 is SQVTM, CDR2 ANQGSEA. The CDR3 DNA reads as TGCAGCGTTGAACGACGGGTGAACACTGAAGCTTTCTTT. Encoded protein: CSVERRVNTEAFF.

The CDR3 DNA sequence: TGTGCCAGAAGCGGGTCTAGTGCCGTACCTCCCACAGATACGCAGTATTTT. It specifies CARSGSSAVPPTDTQYF. V and J are TRBV5-3 and TRBJ2-3, with unresolved D. TRBV5-3 is an ORF; its function is uncertain. Trimming left V 4 bases short and J 2 bases short, with 20 bases between. The CDR3 consists of 17 residues.

This clone was counted between two and nine times. V and J are TRBV19 and TRBJ2-1; 8 nucleotides line up with TRBD1. This CDR3 is built from 15 residues. CDR1 is LNHDA and CDR2 is SQIVND in the germline V gene (reference sequence). The trim removed 6 bases at V and 5 bases at J, leaving 9 bases unmatched. CDR3 sequence (DNA): TGTGCCAGTAGCGATCCGGGACAGGACCACAATGAGCAGTTCTTC. Encoded protein: CASSDPGQDHNEQFF.